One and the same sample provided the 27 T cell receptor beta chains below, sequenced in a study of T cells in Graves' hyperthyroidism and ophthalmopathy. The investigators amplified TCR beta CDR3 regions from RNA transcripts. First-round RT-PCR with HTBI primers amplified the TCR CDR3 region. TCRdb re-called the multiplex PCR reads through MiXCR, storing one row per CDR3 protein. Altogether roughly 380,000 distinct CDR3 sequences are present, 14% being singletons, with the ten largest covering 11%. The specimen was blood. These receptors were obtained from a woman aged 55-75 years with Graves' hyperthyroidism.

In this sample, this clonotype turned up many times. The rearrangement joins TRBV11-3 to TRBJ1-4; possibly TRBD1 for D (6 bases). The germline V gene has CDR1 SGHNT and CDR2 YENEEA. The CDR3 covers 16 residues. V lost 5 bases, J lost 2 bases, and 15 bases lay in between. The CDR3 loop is CASSLRPGHTNEKLFF. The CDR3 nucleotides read TGTGCCAGCAGCCTCAGACCGGGACACACTAATGAAAAACTGTTTTTT. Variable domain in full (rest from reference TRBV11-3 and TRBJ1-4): EAGVVQSPRYKIIEKKQPVAFWCNPISGHNTLYWYLQNLGQGPELLIRYENEEAVDDSQLPKDRFSAERLKGVDSTLKIQPAELGDSAVYLCASSLRPGHTNEKLFFGSGTQLSVL.

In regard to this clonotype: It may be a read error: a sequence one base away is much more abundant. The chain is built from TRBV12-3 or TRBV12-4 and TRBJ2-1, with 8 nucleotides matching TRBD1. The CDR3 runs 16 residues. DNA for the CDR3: TGTGCCAGCAGTCCTAAGGACAGGGTTTCCTACAATGAGCGGTTCTTC. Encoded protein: CASSPKDRVSYNERFF.

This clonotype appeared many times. The CDR3 bases are TGTGCCAGCAGTCTACCCCCTATTGTGGGAAGTGGCTACACCTTC. This sequence encodes CASSLPPIVGSGYTF. V usage is TRBV6-1 and J usage is TRBJ1-2; D is ambiguous. Germline loops: CDR1 MNHNS, CDR2 SASEGT. The CDR3 length is 15 residues. V dropped 5 bases and J dropped 7 bases, with 20 bases sitting between them.

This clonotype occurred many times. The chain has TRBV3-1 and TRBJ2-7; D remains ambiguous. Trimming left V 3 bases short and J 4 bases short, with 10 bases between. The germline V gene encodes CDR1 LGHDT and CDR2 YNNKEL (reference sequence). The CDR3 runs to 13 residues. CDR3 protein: CASSHTTIYEQYF. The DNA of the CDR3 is TGTGCCAGCAGCCACACTACTATATACGAGCAGTACTTC.

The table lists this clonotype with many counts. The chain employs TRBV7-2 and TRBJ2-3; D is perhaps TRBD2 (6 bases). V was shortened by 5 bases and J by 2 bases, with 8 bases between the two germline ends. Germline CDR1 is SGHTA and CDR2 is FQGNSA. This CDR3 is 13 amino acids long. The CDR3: CASSRRVTDTQYF. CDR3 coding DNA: TGTGCCAGCAGCCGGAGGGTCACAGATACGCAGTATTTT. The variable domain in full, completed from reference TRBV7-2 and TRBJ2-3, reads GAGVSQSPSNKVTEKGKDVELRCDPISGHTALYWYRQSLGQGLEFLIYFQGNSAPDKSGLPSDRFSAERTGGSVSTLTIQRTQQEDSAVYLCASSRRVTDTQYFGPGTRLTVL.

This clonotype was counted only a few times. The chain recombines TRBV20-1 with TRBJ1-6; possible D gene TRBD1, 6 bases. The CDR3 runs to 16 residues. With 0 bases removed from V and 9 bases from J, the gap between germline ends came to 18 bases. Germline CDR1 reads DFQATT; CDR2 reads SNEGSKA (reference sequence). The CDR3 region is CSARDPQGPGGSPLHF. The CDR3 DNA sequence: TGCAGTGCTAGAGATCCTCAGGGGCCGGGGGGTTCACCCCTCCACTTT.

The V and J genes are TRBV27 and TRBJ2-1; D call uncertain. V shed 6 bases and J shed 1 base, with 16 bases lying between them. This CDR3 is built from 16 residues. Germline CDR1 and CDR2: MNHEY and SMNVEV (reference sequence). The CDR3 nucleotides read TGTGCCAGCAGCCCCGGGCACTCCACGTCCTACAATGAGCAGTTCTTC. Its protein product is CASSPGHSTSYNEQFF.

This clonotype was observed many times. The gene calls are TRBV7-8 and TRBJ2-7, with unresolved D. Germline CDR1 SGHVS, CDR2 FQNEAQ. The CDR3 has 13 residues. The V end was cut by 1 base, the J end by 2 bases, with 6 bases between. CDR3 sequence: CASSLGIAYEQYF. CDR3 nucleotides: TGTGCCAGCAGCTTAGGTATCGCCTACGAGCAGTACTTC.

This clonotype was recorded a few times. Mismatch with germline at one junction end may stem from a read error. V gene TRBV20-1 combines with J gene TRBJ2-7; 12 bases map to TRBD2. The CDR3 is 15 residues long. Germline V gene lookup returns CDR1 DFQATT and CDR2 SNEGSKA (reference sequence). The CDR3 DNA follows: TGCAGTGCTAGAGACCCGACTAGCGGGAGCTACGGGCAGTACTTC. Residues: CSARDPTSGSYGQYF.

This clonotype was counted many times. The CDR3 protein is CASSFRANYGYTF. The CDR3 region has the DNA TGTGCCAGCAGCTTTAGGGCTAACTATGGCTACACCTTC. The chain is built from TRBV11-1 and TRBJ1-2; no clear D. The V end lost 3 bases, the J end lost 0 bases, and 5 bases lay between the germline ends. The germline V gene encodes CDR1 SGHAT and CDR2 FQDESV (reference sequence). The CDR3 contains 13 residues.

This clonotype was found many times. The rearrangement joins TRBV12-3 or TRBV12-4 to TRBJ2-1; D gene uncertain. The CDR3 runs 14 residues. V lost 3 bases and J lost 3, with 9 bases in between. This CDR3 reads CASSFGESYNEQFF. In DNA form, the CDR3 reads TGTGCCAGCAGTTTTGGCGAGAGCTACAATGAGCAGTTCTTC.

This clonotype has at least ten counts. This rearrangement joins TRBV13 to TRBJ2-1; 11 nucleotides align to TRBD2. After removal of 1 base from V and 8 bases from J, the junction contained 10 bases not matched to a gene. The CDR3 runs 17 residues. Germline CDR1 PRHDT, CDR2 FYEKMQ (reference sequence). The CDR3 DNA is TGTGCCAGCAGCTTAGTGGCGACTAGCGGGATCCGGGATGAGCAGTTCTTC. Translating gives CASSLVATSGIRDEQFF.

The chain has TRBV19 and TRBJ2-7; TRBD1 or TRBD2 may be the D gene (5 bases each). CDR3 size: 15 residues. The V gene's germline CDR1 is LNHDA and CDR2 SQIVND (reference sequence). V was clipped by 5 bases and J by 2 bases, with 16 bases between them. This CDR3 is CASSGSGTSTYEQYF. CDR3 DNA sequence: TGTGCCAGTAGTGGGTCCGGGACCTCTACCTACGAGCAGTACTTC.

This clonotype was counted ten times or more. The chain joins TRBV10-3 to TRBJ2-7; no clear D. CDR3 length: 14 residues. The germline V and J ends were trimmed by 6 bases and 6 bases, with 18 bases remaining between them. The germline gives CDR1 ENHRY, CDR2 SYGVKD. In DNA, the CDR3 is TGTGCCATCAGCGCGACCGGGCCCAGGCCCGAGCAGTACTTC. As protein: CAISATGPRPEQYF.

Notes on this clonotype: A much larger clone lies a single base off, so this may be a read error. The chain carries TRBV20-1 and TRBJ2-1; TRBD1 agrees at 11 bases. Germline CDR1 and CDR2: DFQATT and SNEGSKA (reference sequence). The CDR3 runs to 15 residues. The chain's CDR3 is CSARAGDRGFSEQSF. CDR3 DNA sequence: TGCAGTGCTAGAGCTGGGGACAGGGGGTTCAGTGAGCAGTCCTTC.

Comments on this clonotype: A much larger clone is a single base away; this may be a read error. The CDR3 bases are TGTGCCAGCAGACGGGGGGCGACGGGTATAGATACGCAGTATTTT. This encodes CASRRGATGIDTQYF. The J gene is TRBJ2-3, the V gene TRBV7-3; possible D gene TRBD2, 7 bases. V shed 6 bases and J shed 5 bases, with 18 bases lying between them. The CDR3 is 15 residues long. The germline V gene encodes CDR1 SGHTA and CDR2 FQGTGA.

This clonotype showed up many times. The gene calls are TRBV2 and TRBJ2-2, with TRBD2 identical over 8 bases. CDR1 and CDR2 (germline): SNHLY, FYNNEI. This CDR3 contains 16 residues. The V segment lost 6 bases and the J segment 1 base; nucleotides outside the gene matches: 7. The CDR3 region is CASSGGLVVNTGELFF. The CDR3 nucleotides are TGTGCCAGCAGCGGGGGACTAGTTGTGAACACCGGGGAGCTGTTTTTT.

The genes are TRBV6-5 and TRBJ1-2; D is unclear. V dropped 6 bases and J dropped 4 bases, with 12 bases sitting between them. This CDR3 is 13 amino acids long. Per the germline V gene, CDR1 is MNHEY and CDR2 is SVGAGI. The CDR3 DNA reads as TGTGCCAGCAGCCGTCGACCGGCCTATGGCTACACCTTC. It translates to CASSRRPAYGYTF.

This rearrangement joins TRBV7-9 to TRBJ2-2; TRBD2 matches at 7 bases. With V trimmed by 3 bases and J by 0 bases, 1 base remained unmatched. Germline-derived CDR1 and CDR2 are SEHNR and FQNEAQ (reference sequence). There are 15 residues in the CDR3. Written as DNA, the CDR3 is TGTGCCAGCAGCTTCGGGACTACGAACACCGGGGAGCTGTTTTTT. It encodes CASSFGTTNTGELFF.

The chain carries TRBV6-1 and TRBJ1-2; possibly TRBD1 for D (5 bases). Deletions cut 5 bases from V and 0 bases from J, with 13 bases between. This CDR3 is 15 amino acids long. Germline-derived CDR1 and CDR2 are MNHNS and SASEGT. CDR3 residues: CASSQQGLSNYGYTF. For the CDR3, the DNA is TGTGCCAGCAGTCAGCAGGGTTTATCTAACTATGGCTACACCTTC.

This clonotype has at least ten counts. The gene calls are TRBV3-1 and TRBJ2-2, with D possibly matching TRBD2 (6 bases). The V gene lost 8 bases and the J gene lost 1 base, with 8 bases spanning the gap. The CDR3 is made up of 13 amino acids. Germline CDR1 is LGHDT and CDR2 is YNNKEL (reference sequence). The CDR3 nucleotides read TGTGCCAGCGGGAGGAGGAACACCGGGGAGCTGTTTTTT. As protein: CASGRRNTGELFF.

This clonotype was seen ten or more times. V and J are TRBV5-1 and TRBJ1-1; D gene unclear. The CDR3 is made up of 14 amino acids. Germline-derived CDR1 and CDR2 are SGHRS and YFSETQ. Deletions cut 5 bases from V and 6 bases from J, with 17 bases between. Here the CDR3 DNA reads TGCGCCAGCAGTTCGGCGCAAGTTAGCTCTGAAGCTTTCTTT. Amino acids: CASSSAQVSSEAFF.

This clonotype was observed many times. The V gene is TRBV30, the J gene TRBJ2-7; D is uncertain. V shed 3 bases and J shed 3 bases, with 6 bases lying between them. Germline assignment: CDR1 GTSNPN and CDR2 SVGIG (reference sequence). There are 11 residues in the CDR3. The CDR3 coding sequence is TGTGCCTGGAGAGAATACTACGAGCAGTACTTC. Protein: CAWREYYEQYF.

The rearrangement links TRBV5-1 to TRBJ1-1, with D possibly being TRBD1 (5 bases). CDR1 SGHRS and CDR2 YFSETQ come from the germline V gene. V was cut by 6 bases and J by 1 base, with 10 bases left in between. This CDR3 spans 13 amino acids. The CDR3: CASNQGTNTEAFF. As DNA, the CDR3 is TGCGCCAGCAACCAAGGGACGAACACTGAAGCTTTCTTT.

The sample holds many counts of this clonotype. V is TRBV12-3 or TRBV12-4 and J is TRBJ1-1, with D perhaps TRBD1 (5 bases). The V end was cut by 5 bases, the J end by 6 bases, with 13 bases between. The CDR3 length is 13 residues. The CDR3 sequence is CASSPPGTSEAFF. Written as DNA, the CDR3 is TGTGCCAGCAGTCCCCCTGGGACTTCTGAAGCTTTCTTT.

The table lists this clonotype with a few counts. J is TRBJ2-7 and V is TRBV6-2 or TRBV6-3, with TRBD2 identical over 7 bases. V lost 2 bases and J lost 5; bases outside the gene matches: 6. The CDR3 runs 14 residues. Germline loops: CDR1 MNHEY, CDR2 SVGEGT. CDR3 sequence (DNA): TGTGCCAGCAGTTACGGCGGGAGTCGCCACGAGCAGTACTTC. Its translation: CASSYGGSRHEQYF.

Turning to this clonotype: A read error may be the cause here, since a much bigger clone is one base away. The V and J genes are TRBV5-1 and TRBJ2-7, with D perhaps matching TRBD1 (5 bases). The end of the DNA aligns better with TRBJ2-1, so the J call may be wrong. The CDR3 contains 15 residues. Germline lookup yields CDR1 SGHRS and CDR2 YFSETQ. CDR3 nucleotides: TGCGCCAGCAGCTTGGTAGGGGAACCCTCCTACGAGCAGTTCTTC. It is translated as CASSLVGEPSYEQFF.